This TCR beta chain appears in the sequencing data of a study of early T cells in non-severe SARS-CoV-2 infection. This clonotype was found many times. V dropped 1 base and J dropped 8; count of bases not matched to a gene: 8. CDR1 is SGHTA and CDR2 is FQGNSA in the germline V gene. This CDR3 is 14 amino acids long. TCRdb analysed the 5' RACE reads with MiXCR anew, one entry per CDR3 protein. The table shows tens of thousands of distinct CDR3 sequences, with 15% to 19% occurring only once. The sample comprised whole blood. V is TRBV7-2 and J is TRBJ2-7; 7 bases align to TRBD2. This receptor was obtained from an adult who was a healthcare worker with PCR-confirmed SARS-CoV-2 infection or an uninfected control (not recorded which). CDR3 sequence reads: CASSLGAGDHQQYF. As DNA, the CDR3 is TGTGCCAGCAGCTTAGGGGCGGGAGATCATCAGCAGTACTTC.